This TCR beta chain was found in a study of cytomegalovirus exposure and HLA in healthy donors. Among the donors, all were healthy bone marrow donors. Primers: 60 Vbeta forward and 13 Jbeta reverse. Here immunoSEQ multiplex PCR was the method, and the copy in TCRdb shows in-frame clones only, minus some. The repertoire includes 150,000 to 200,000 clones, less than 85% of them detected once, and 3.5% to 5% sits in the top ten. Whole-study results and caveats: Productive rates of about 87% or about 30% were seen for most TCR beta V segments in an earlier analysis.

With regard to this clone: Its antigen is still unknown.

Sample: PBMCs. The origin of this receptor is a middle-aged man in good health and CMV-seronegative.

The CDR3 bases are TGTGCCAGCAGTTTAATCGGTGTGGCGACAGGGACCGGGGAGCTGTTTTTT. Amino acid sequence: CASSLIGVATGTGELFF. The genes are TRBV28 and TRBJ2-2; TRBD1 agrees at 7 bases. The CDR3 is 17 residues long. The germline gives CDR1 MDHEN, CDR2 SYDVKM. V trimming: 2 bases; J trimming: 5 bases; junction bases outside the gene matches: 11.